There are a few counts of the clone carrying this T cell receptor (beta chain). The sample originates from a study of blood T cell repertoires in COVID-19. Study summary: Sites in the United States, Italy and Spain provided acute and convalescent COVID-19 samples. PBMCs, B-cell-depleted T cells, or T cells provided the cDNA or gDNA that made up the material.

The CDR3 length is 14 residues. Germline V gene sequence: CDR1 SEHNR, CDR2 FQNEAQ (reference sequence). V lost 2 bases and J lost 2, with 10 bases in between. In the original analysis: For nucleated cells, counts were estimated from reference gene primer amplification. The protocol was immunoSEQ multiplex PCR, while the TCRdb copy is restricted to in-frame clones and leaves out a portion. V, J and clone size were drawn from that table, and D and trimming were deduced from the DNA. Here the sample spans roughly 68,000 clones, approximately 79% being singletons. The chain links TRBV7-9 to TRBJ2-7, with D tentatively TRBD1 (5 bases). The sample taken for sequencing was peripheral blood. This receptor was obtained from a woman aged 50 to 65 with acute or convalescent COVID-19. The CDR3 DNA sequence: TGTGCCAGCAGCTTACCTCAGGGTGCCTACGAGCAGTACTTC. Its translation: CASSLPQGAYEQYF.